Below are 27 T cell receptor beta chains sequenced from a single sample in a study of blood T cells in healthy people across ages. A second 7 to 11 cycle PCR used barcoded and J-beta primers. TCRdb independently ran MiXCR on the 5' RACE reads; one entry per CDR3 protein. This table has about 1.5 million distinct CDR3 sequences, 40% to 45% appearing once. Sequencing was done on a sample of blood. Every receptor here comes from a woman between 18 and 29 years old in good health.

The V gene is TRBV6-6, the J gene TRBJ2-1; D is possibly TRBD1 or TRBD2 (6 bases each). The CDR3 extends over 15 amino acids. Germline V gives CDR1 MNHNY, CDR2 SVGAGI (reference sequence). V was trimmed by 6 bases and J by 6 bases, leaving 18 bases between them. In nucleotides, the CDR3 is TGTGCCAGCAGGGGCCTAAGGGGGGCTATCAATGAGCAGTTCTTC. It codes for CASRGLRGAINEQFF.

The chain combines TRBV7-9 with TRBJ1-5; D not resolved. The CDR3 length is 16 residues. Germline CDR1 SEHNR, CDR2 FQNEAQ (reference sequence). Between the trimmed V and J ends, which lost 3 bases and 2 bases, there was a span of 14 bases. CDR3 in DNA: TGTGCCAGCAGCTTCGCCCAAGACGGGCGCAATCAGCCCCAGCATTTT. Its translation is CASSFAQDGRNQPQHF. The whole variable domain, filled in from reference TRBV7-9 and TRBJ1-5, reads DTGVSQNPRHKITKRGQNVTFRCDPISEHNRLYWYRQTLGQGPEFLTYFQNEAQLEKSRLLSDRFSAERPKGSFSTLEIQRTEQGDSAMYLCASSFAQDGRNQPQHFGDGTRLSIL.

The rearrangement joins TRBV20-1 to TRBJ2-2; perhaps TRBD1 as D (6 bases). Deletions cut 3 bases from V and 3 bases from J, with 11 bases between. The CDR3 has 14 residues. Germline values: CDR1 DFQATT, CDR2 SNEGSKA (reference sequence). CDR3 sequence reads: CSASQGGDTGELFF. The DNA of the CDR3 is TGCAGTGCTAGCCAAGGGGGAGACACCGGGGAGCTGTTTTTT.

The CDR3 nucleotides are TGCAGTGCTAGCGGATTCTCCTACAATGAGCAGTTCTTC. Translation gives CSASGFSYNEQFF. The V call is TRBV20-1, the J call TRBJ2-1; D unresolved. The V gene lost 3 bases and the J gene lost 0 bases, with 6 bases spanning the gap. The germline V gene has CDR1 DFQATT and CDR2 SNEGSKA (reference sequence). The CDR3 runs to 13 residues.

The genes are TRBV29-1 and TRBJ1-2; the D is unclear. In germline, CDR1 is SQVTM, CDR2 ANQGSEA. Trimming took 4 bases from V and 0 from J, leaving 3 bases between them. The CDR3 spans 11 residues. CDR3 amino acids: CSVGTNYGYTF. The DNA of the CDR3 is TGCAGCGTTGGCACTAACTATGGCTACACCTTC. Drawing the rest from reference TRBV29-1 and TRBJ1-2, the complete variable domain is SAVISQKPSRDICQRGTSLTIQCQVDSQVTMMFWYRQQPGQSLTLIATANQGSEATYESGFVIDKFPISRPNLTFSTLTVSNMSPEDSSIYLCSVGTNYGYTFGSGTRLTVV.

The V and J genes are TRBV7-2 and TRBJ1-6; D call uncertain. This CDR3 is 12 amino acids long. V dropped 4 bases and J dropped 10 bases, with 8 bases sitting between them. CDR1 and CDR2 (germline): SGHTA, FQGNSA. The CDR3 DNA is TGTGCCAGCAGCTCGGACTGGTCACCCCTCCACTTT. Protein: CASSSDWSPLHF.

The V gene is TRBV10-3, the J gene TRBJ2-5; 8 positions match TRBD2. With V trimmed by 6 bases and J by 2 bases, 5 bases remained unmatched. The CDR3 totals 14 residues. Germline CDR1 and CDR2: ENHRY and SYGVKD. The CDR3 sequence is CAISPTSEQETQYF. CDR3 bases: TGTGCCATCAGCCCGACTAGCGAGCAAGAGACCCAGTACTTC.

The chain links TRBV6-2 or TRBV6-3 to TRBJ1-2; no reliable D call. Germline loops: CDR1 MNHEY, CDR2 SVGEGT. The V and J ends lost 0 bases and 6 bases respectively, with 11 bases between them. The length of the CDR3 is 14 residues. For the CDR3, the DNA is TGTGCCAGCAGTTACTCGTCTTGGGTGAATGGCTACACCTTC. This codes for CASSYSSWVNGYTF.

This chain connects TRBV27 to TRBJ2-1; D perhaps matches TRBD2 (5 bases). Germline values: CDR1 MNHEY, CDR2 SMNVEV (reference sequence). This CDR3 has 15 residues. The V end was cut by 4 bases, the J end by 0 bases, with 10 bases between. The CDR3 nucleotides are TGTGCCAGCAGTTGGACTGCCCTCTCCTACAATGAGCAGTTCTTC. As protein: CASSWTALSYNEQFF.

There are many counts of this clonotype. J is TRBJ1-2 and V is TRBV12-3 or TRBV12-4; TRBD1 might be the D (5 bases). The V and J ends lost 3 bases and 8 bases respectively, with 13 bases between them. This CDR3 is built from 13 residues. The CDR3 region has the DNA TGTGCCAGCAGTTTGGAGCAGGGTCTCGGCTACACCTTC. This sequence encodes CASSLEQGLGYTF.

The chain couples TRBV4-1 to TRBJ1-6; weak D call: TRBD1 (6 bases). The CDR3 totals 16 residues. Germline CDR1 MGHRA, CDR2 YSYEKL. The V gene lost 2 bases and the J gene lost 8 bases, with 16 bases spanning the gap. As DNA, the CDR3 is TGCGCCAGCAGCCAAATCGGCAGGGGATATGATTCACCCCTCCACTTT. Amino acids: CASSQIGRGYDSPLHF.

This clonotype has more than one count but fewer than ten. This chain links TRBV29-1 with TRBJ2-3; 7 bases agree with TRBD1. The CDR3 contains 14 residues. V lost 4 bases and J lost 0; bases outside the gene matches: 4. The germline V gene encodes CDR1 SQVTM and CDR2 ANQGSEA. CDR3 protein: CSVGGGVSTDTQYF. CDR3 DNA: TGCAGCGTTGGAGGGGGCGTCAGCACAGATACGCAGTATTTT.

The rearrangement joins TRBV4-1 to TRBJ2-1; D remains ambiguous. The CDR3 is 14 residues long. CDR1 MGHRA and CDR2 YSYEKL come from the germline V gene. Trimming took 2 bases from V and 13 from J, leaving 18 bases between them. CDR3 sequence reads: CASSQLNVQETQFF. As DNA, the CDR3 is TGCGCCAGCAGCCAACTGAATGTACAAGAGACCCAGTTCTTC.

This rearrangement joins TRBV11-2 to TRBJ1-2; 8 bases align to TRBD1. Germline-derived CDR1 and CDR2 are SGHAT and FQNNGV. Unmatched junction bases numbered 5, after V lost 0 bases and J lost 2 bases. This CDR3 has 16 amino acids. CDR3: CASSLDLRTGNYGYTF. Here the CDR3 DNA reads TGTGCCAGCAGCTTAGACCTGAGGACAGGGAACTATGGCTACACCTTC.

J is TRBJ1-1 and V is TRBV12-3 or TRBV12-4, with D possibly being TRBD1 (5 bases). V lost 4 bases, J lost 0 bases, and 12 bases lay in between. The CDR3 is 15 amino acids. The CDR3 nucleotides are TGTGCCAGCAGTTCGCCCGGGACCTTGAACACTGAAGCTTTCTTT. As protein: CASSSPGTLNTEAFF.

The chain carries TRBV6-6 and TRBJ2-7; D tentatively reads TRBD1 or TRBD2 (6 bases each). CDR1 is MNHNY, CDR2 SVGAGI, per germline (reference sequence). This CDR3 region has 16 residues. V dropped 6 bases and J dropped 2 bases, with 20 bases sitting between them. The CDR3 sequence: CASSNGGWQSPYEQYF. CDR3 in DNA: TGTGCCAGCAGCAACGGGGGCTGGCAGAGCCCCTACGAGCAGTACTTC.

V is TRBV29-1 and J is TRBJ1-1; no firm D call. The germline V gene has CDR1 SQVTM and CDR2 ANQGSEA. V was pared by 7 bases and J by 7 bases, with 10 bases between. The CDR3 sequence is 10 residues long. The CDR3, as DNA: TGCAGCGGGGAGGACGGTGAAGCTTTCTTT. Protein sequence: CSGEDGEAFF.

The V gene is TRBV3-1, the J gene TRBJ1-2, with 11 bases identical to TRBD1. The trim removed 1 base at V and 4 bases at J, leaving 5 bases unmatched. Germline values: CDR1 LGHDT, CDR2 YNNKEL (reference sequence). The CDR3 is made up of 16 amino acids. The CDR3 is CASSQGTGGGLYGYTF. The CDR3 bases are TGTGCCAGCAGCCAAGGGACAGGGGGCGGCCTCTATGGCTACACCTTC.

The J gene is TRBJ2-5, the V gene TRBV7-9; 9 nucleotides line up with TRBD1. V lost 6 bases and J lost 3; bases outside the gene matches: 8. This CDR3 has 15 residues. Germline lookup yields CDR1 SEHNR and CDR2 FQNEAQ (reference sequence). The CDR3 protein is CASSQGRTGEETQYF. The CDR3 DNA reads TGTGCCAGCAGTCAGGGGAGGACAGGGGAAGAGACCCAGTACTTC.

This clonotype was recorded a few times. The J gene is TRBJ1-6, the V gene TRBV20-1; D uncertain. The CDR3 extends over 16 amino acids. Per germline, CDR1 DFQATT and CDR2 SNEGSKA (reference sequence). Deletions cut 1 base from V and 0 bases from J, with 10 bases between. The CDR3 sequence: CSARGRGSSYNSPLHF. In DNA form, the CDR3 reads TGCAGTGCTAGAGGCCGCGGGAGCTCCTATAATTCACCCCTCCACTTT.

The rearrangement links TRBV4-3 to TRBJ2-7; D is possibly TRBD2 (5 bases). Trimming shortened V by 3 bases and J by 2 bases, and 14 bases separated the two germline ends. Germline V gene data show CDR1 as LGHNA and CDR2 as YSLEER. CDR3 length equals 15 residues. CDR3 sequence: CASSQGSGDPYEQYF. The CDR3 DNA follows: TGCGCCAGCAGCCAGGGCAGCGGAGACCCCTACGAGCAGTACTTC.

The chain couples TRBV20-1 to TRBJ1-1; D remains ambiguous. Looked up from germline, CDR1 is DFQATT and CDR2 is SNEGSKA (reference sequence). This CDR3 contains 13 residues. V was pared by 5 bases and J by 6 bases, with 16 bases between. DNA of the CDR3: TGCAGTGCTCCCGCCTGGTCGGGCTCTGAAGCTTTCTTT. It encodes CSAPAWSGSEAFF.

This rearrangement joins TRBV4-2 to TRBJ2-2, with D possibly matching TRBD1 (5 bases). This CDR3 contains 16 residues. Germline V lookup: CDR1 LGHNA, CDR2 YNFKEQ. The ends were cut back, 4 bases at V and 4 bases at J, with 16 bases in the middle. The CDR3 nucleotides are TGTGCCAGCAGCCTCCTAGGGGCAGCCCGCACCGGGGAGCTGTTTTTT. Its translation is CASSLLGAARTGELFF.

A few counts support this clonotype. Here the CDR3 DNA reads TGTGCCAGCAGTGTGATCGCAGGGGATCAGGGCTACAATGAGCAGTTCTTC. It yields the protein CASSVIAGDQGYNEQFF. This chain connects TRBV27 to TRBJ2-1, with D possibly TRBD1 on 6 matching bases. This CDR3 has 17 amino acids. Germline CDR1 and CDR2: MNHEY and SMNVEV (reference sequence). V lost 5 bases and J 3 bases, leaving 20 bases between the germline ends.

The chain recombines TRBV20-1 with TRBJ2-5; TRBD1 matches 9 bases. V lost 5 bases to trimming and J lost 11 bases; unmatched junction nucleotides: 15. CDR1 is DFQATT, CDR2 SNEGSKA, per germline (reference sequence). CDR3 length: 14 amino acids. The CDR3 nucleotides are TGCAGTGCTTTCCGGACAGGGGATTGGAATGAGCAGTACTTC. This translates into CSAFRTGDWNEQYF.

This rearrangement joins TRBV4-2 to TRBJ1-3; weak D call: TRBD1 (5 bases). CDR1 is LGHNA and CDR2 is YNFKEQ in the germline V gene. The V end was cut by 1 base, the J end by 0 bases, with 10 bases between. The CDR3 consists of 16 residues. The CDR3 DNA is TGTGCCAGCAGCCAAGCGGGGGGGACCTCTGGAAACACCATATATTTT. It is translated as CASSQAGGTSGNTIYF.

V and J are TRBV27 and TRBJ2-1; D is unresolved. Germline-derived CDR1 and CDR2 are MNHEY and SMNVEV (reference sequence). The V end was cut by 3 bases, the J end by 7 bases, with 10 bases between. This CDR3 has 13 amino acids. CDR3 residues: CASSLIAGNEQFF. For the CDR3, the DNA is TGTGCCAGCAGTTTGATAGCCGGTAATGAGCAGTTCTTC.